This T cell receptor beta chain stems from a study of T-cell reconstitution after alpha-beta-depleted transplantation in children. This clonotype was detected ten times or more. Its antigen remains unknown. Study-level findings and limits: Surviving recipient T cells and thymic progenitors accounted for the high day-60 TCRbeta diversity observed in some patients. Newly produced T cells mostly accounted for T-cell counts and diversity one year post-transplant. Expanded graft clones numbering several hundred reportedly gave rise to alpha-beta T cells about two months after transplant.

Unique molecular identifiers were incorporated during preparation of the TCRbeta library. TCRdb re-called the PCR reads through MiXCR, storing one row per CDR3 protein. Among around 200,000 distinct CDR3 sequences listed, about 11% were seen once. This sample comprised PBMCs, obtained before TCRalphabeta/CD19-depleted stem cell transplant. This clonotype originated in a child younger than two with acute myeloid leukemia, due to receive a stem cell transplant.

CDR3 sequence: CASSQAAPDTQYF. Written as DNA, the CDR3 is TGTGCCAGCAGCCAGGCGGCACCAGATACGCAGTATTTT. J is TRBJ2-3 and V is TRBV7-2, with D hard to call. Germline CDR1 reads SGHTA; CDR2 reads FQGNSA. The CDR3 extends over 13 amino acids. Trimming cost V 5 bases and J 4 bases, with 10 bases left between them.